This record concerns one T cell receptor (beta chain) sequence. The target antigen is unknown. This table comes from immunoSEQ multiplex PCR, and its TCRdb copy is limited to in-frame clones, with some not included. The repertoire has about 71,000 clones, over 90% of them found once; the top ten carry roughly 0.94%. The data were taken from a study of cytomegalovirus exposure and HLA in healthy donors. Study-wide results and limits: Using the classifier, cytomegalovirus status was reportedly diagnosed with high specificity and sensitivity. The study listed 164 cytomegalovirus-associated TCR beta chains. Most sequenced TCRs were rare (though some public TCRs occurred in many donors). CMV antigen specificity of a few CMV-associated chains was confirmed in vitro.

After removal of 5 bases from V and 9 bases from J, the junction contained 13 bases not matched to a gene. CDR3 size: 17 residues. The germline gives CDR1 MNHEY, CDR2 SMNVEV (reference sequence). The origin of this receptor is a young woman in good health and CMV-seronegative. The chain links TRBV27 to TRBJ2-3; TRBD2 matches at 14 bases. The sample was PBMCs. The chain's CDR3 is CASSRGLAGASGGTQYF. The CDR3 DNA reads as TGTGCCAGCAGTCGGGGACTAGCGGGGGCCTCCGGGGGGACGCAGTATTTT.